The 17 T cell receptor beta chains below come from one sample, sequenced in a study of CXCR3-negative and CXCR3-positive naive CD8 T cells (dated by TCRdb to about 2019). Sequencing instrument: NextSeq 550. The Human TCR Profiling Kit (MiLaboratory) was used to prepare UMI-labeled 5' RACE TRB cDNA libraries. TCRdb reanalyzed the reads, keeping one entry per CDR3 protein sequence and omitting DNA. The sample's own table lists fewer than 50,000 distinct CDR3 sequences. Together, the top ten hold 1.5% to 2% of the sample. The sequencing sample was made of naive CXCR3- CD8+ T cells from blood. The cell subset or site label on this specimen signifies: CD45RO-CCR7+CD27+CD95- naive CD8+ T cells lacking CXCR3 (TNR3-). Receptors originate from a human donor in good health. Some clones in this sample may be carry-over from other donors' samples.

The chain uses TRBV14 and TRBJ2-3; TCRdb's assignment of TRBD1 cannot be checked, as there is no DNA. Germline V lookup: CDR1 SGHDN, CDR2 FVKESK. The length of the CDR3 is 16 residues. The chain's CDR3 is CASSQEWTGGSDTQYF.

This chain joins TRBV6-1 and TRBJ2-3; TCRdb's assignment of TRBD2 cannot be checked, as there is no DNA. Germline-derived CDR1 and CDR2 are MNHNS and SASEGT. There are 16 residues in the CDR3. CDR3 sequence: CASSVLGVEGTDTQYF.

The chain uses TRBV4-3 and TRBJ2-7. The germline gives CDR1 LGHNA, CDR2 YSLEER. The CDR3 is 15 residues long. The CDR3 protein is CASSQDPLGDYEQYF.

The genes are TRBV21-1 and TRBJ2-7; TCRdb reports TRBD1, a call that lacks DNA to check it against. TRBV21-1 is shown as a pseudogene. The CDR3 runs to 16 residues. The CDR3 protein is CASIHAGQGPNYEQYF.

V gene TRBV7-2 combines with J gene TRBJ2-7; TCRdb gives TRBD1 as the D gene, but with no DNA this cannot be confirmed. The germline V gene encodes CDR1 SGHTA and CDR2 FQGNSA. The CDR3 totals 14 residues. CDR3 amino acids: CASSLWDRGGEQYF.

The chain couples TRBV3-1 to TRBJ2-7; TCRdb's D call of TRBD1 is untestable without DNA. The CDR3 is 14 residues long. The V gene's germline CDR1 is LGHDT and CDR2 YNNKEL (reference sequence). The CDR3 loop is CASSVPGTVNEQYF.

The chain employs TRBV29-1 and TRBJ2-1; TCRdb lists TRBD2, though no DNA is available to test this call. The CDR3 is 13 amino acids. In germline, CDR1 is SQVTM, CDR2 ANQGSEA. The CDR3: CSVVAGGKNEQFF.

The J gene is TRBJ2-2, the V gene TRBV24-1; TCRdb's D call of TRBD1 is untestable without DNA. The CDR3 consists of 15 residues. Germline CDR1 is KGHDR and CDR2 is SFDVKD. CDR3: CATSEQRGVTGELFF.

The CDR3 region is CSVGGSYEQYF. This sequence joins TRBV29-1 and TRBJ2-7; lacking DNA, the TRBD1 call made by TCRdb goes unchecked. The CDR3 is made up of 11 amino acids. Looked up from germline, CDR1 is SQVTM and CDR2 is ANQGSEA.

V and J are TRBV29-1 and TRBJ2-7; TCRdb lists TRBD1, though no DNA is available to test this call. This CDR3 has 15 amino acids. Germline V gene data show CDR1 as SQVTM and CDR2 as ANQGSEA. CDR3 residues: CSVEEGGAGLYEQYF.

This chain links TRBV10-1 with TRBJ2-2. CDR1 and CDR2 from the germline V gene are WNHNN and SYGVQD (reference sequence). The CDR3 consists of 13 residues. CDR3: CASSESETGELFF.

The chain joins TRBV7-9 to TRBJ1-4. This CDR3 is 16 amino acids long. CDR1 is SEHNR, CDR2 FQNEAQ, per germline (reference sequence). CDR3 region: CASSLAPASGYEKLFF.

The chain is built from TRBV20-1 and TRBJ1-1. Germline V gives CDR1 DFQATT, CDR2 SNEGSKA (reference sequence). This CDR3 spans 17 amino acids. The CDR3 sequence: CSARDLLGGDFWPEAFF.

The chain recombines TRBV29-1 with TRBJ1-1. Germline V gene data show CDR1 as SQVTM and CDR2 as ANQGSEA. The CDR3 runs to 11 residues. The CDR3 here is CSVGTYTEAFF.

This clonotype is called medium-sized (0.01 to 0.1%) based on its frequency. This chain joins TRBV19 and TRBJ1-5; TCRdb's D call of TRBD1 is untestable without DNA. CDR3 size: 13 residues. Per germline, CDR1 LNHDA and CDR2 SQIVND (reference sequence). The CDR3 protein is CASIAGGNQPQHF.

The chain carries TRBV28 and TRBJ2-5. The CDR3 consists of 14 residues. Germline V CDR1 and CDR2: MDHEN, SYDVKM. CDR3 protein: CASTRTGYEETQYF.

CDR3 region: CASSPPDGTTYEQYF. The genes are TRBV6-6 and TRBJ2-7. The CDR3 runs to 15 residues. CDR1 and CDR2 (germline): MNHNY, SVGAGI (reference sequence).